The 25 T cell receptor beta chains below all came from one sample that was sequenced in a study of blood T cell repertoires in COVID-19. The assay was immunoSEQ multiplex PCR, and TCRdb's table has in-frame clones only and misses some. The sample consists of over 250,000 clones, approximately 85% of them appearing once. The sequenced sample was PBMCs or T cells enriched from blood (not recorded which). The receptors shown here come from a woman in her thirties who had recovered from COVID-19.

This chain uses TRBV5-5 with TRBJ1-2, with a possible D match to TRBD1 (6 bases). V lost 5 bases, J lost 1 base, and 18 bases lay in between. The CDR3 extends over 16 amino acids. Germline-derived CDR1 and CDR2 are SGHKS and YYEKEE (reference sequence). CDR3 amino acids: CASRNTDRPLNYGYTF. CDR3 sequence (DNA): TGTGCCAGCAGAAATACCGACAGGCCCCTTAACTATGGCTACACCTTC.

This clone was detected only once. The chain is built from TRBV4-3 and TRBJ2-1, with 9 positions matching TRBD2. Unmatched junction bases numbered 7, after V lost 4 bases and J lost 6 bases. The CDR3 is 15 residues long. The V gene's germline CDR1 is LGHNA and CDR2 YSLEER. CDR3 nucleotide sequence: TGCGCCAGCAGCCGGACCTGGCGGGGGGGCAATGAGCAGTTCTTC. Amino acid sequence: CASSRTWRGGNEQFF.

The CDR3 region has the DNA TGTGCCAGCAGCGTAAGTCTATTTGAGGAGCAGTACTTC. It yields the protein CASSVSLFEEQYF. V and J are TRBV9 and TRBJ2-7; no clear D gene. Germline V gives CDR1 SGDLS, CDR2 YYNGEE. This CDR3 is 13 amino acids long. V was clipped by 1 base and J by 7 bases, with 12 bases between them.

This clone was recorded only once. V usage is TRBV9 and J usage is TRBJ2-1; 12 bases map to TRBD2. In germline, CDR1 is SGDLS, CDR2 YYNGEE. V gave up 3 bases and J gave up 8 bases; unmatched junction bases: 6. The CDR3 extends over 15 amino acids. In nucleotides, the CDR3 is TGTGCCAGCAGCGCCCGGACTAGCGGGACACATGAGCAGTTCTTC. It specifies CASSARTSGTHEQFF.

The chain is built from TRBV7-9 and TRBJ1-6, with 7 bases lining up with TRBD1. The CDR3 contains 14 residues. The germline CDR1 and CDR2 sequences are SEHNR and FQNEAQ (reference sequence). V shed 7 bases, J shed 6 bases, and the junction held 6 bases outside the gene matches. The CDR3 protein is CASMFGQANSPLHF. The CDR3 DNA sequence: TGTGCCAGCATGTTTGGACAGGCTAATTCACCCCTCCACTTT.

The chain is built from TRBV7-2 and TRBJ1-2, with D uncertain. CDR1 and CDR2 from the germline V gene are SGHTA and FQGNSA. The CDR3 covers 15 residues. Trimming stripped 5 bases from V and 0 bases from J, with 13 bases between. CDR3 loop: CASSATGSPNYGYTF. As DNA, the CDR3 is TGTGCCAGCAGCGCAACCGGGTCCCCTAACTATGGCTACACCTTC.

The chain uses TRBV5-4 and TRBJ1-6; possibly TRBD1 for D (6 bases). The CDR3 spans 17 residues. V shed 4 bases and J shed 8 bases, with 22 bases lying between them. CDR1 SGHNT and CDR2 YYREEE come from the germline V gene (reference sequence). The CDR3: CASSPPSGGARDSPLHF. The CDR3 nucleotides read TGTGCCAGCAGCCCGCCTTCCGGGGGGGCCAGGGATTCACCCCTCCACTTT.

This chain connects TRBV4-2 to TRBJ1-1; TRBD1 is a possible D gene (6 bases). Germline CDR1 and CDR2: LGHNA and YNFKEQ. Trimming cost V 2 bases and J 2 bases, with 12 bases left between them. The CDR3 runs to 15 residues. The CDR3 loop reads CASSQPTGANTEAFF. For the CDR3, the DNA is TGTGCCAGCAGCCAACCGACAGGTGCCAACACTGAAGCTTTCTTT.

V and J are TRBV6-2 or TRBV6-3 and TRBJ2-7; 8 nucleotides match TRBD1. Per the germline V gene, CDR1 is MNHEY and CDR2 is SVGEGT. J was trimmed by 1 base and V by 6 bases; bases with no gene match: 17. The CDR3 consists of 18 residues. CDR3 sequence: CASSHIGQGLLRSYEQYF. In nucleotides, the CDR3 is TGTGCCAGCAGCCATATTGGACAGGGACTGCTGCGGTCCTACGAGCAGTACTTC.

This sequence joins TRBV19 and TRBJ2-7; D is possibly TRBD2 (5 bases). Germline V lookup: CDR1 LNHDA, CDR2 SQIVND (reference sequence). The CDR3 loop spans 15 amino acids. V was shortened by 5 bases and J by 3 bases, with 17 bases between the two germline ends. The CDR3 DNA sequence: TGTGCCAGTAGTCCGATAGAGGGAACCCTCTACGAGCAGTACTTC. This gives the protein CASSPIEGTLYEQYF.

The chain has TRBV6-1 and TRBJ2-5; D not certain. The CDR3 spans 14 residues. Germline V lookup: CDR1 MNHNS, CDR2 SASEGT. Trimming took 1 base from V and 2 from J, leaving 8 bases between them. The CDR3 sequence is CASSEGGRQETQYF. CDR3 bases: TGTGCCAGCAGTGAAGGTGGTCGGCAAGAGACCCAGTACTTC.

V and J are TRBV28 and TRBJ2-1, with 8 bases aligning to TRBD1. This CDR3 comprises 13 residues. The V gene's germline CDR1 is MDHEN and CDR2 SYDVKM. V dropped 2 bases and J dropped 12; count of bases not matched to a gene: 6. The CDR3 DNA follows: TGTGCCAGCAGTTTAAGCGACAGGGGCAGGCAGTTCTTC. Translating gives CASSLSDRGRQFF. Full variable domain (rest looked up from reference TRBV28 and TRBJ2-1): DVKVTQSSRYLVKRTGEKVFLECVQDMDHENMFWYRQDPGLGLRLIYFSYDVKMKEKGDIPEGYSVSREKKERFSLILESASTNQTSMYLCASSLSDRGRQFFGPGTRLTVL.

This clone has only a few counts. This chain uses TRBV7-3 with TRBJ2-1; TRBD2 might be the D (8 bases). This CDR3 spans 15 amino acids. Trimming shortened V by 5 bases and J by 9 bases, and 20 bases separated the two germline ends. Germline V gene sequence: CDR1 SGHTA, CDR2 FQGTGA. The CDR3 DNA is TGTGCCAGCAGCCAGCGAGGGGGCCGGGAGGGTGAGCAGTTCTTC. This codes for CASSQRGGREGEQFF.

This chain connects TRBV19 to TRBJ1-5, with D possibly being TRBD1 (6 bases). This CDR3 is 13 amino acids long. The V gene lost 6 bases and the J gene lost 9 bases, with 15 bases spanning the gap. Germline CDR1 and CDR2: LNHDA and SQIVND (reference sequence). The CDR3 bases are TGTGCCAGTAGCGGCTCCGACAGGAGGCCCCAGCATTTT. This gives the protein CASSGSDRRPQHF.

The chain carries TRBV5-1 and TRBJ1-1; no firm D call. This CDR3 spans 14 amino acids. V was clipped by 3 bases and J by 2 bases, with 11 bases between them. Germline CDR1 is SGHRS and CDR2 is YFSETQ. The CDR3 spells CASSSLGTNTEAFF. CDR3 sequence (DNA): TGCGCCAGCAGCTCCCTAGGCACCAACACTGAAGCTTTCTTT.

This clone was counted a single time. J is TRBJ1-1 and V is TRBV30; D call uncertain. The CDR3 length is 14 residues. The V gene lost 2 bases and the J gene lost 1 base, with 11 bases spanning the gap. CDR1 and CDR2 from the germline V gene are GTSNPN and SVGIG (reference sequence). Written as DNA, the CDR3 is TGTGCCTGGAGTCCCATTGACACGAACACTGAAGCTTTCTTT. It specifies CAWSPIDTNTEAFF.

The chain is built from TRBV6-5 and TRBJ1-1, with 7 bases lining up with TRBD1. This CDR3 spans 13 amino acids. V was clipped by 6 bases and J by 7 bases; unmatched bases: 8. Germline assignment: CDR1 MNHEY and CDR2 SVGAGI. This CDR3 reads CASSRSDRREAFF. In DNA, the CDR3 is TGTGCCAGCAGCCGCTCGGACAGGCGTGAAGCTTTCTTT.

Written as DNA, the CDR3 is TGCGCCAGCAGCCCAAACGGAGATAGCAATCAGCCCCAGCATTTT. It specifies CASSPNGDSNQPQHF. The gene calls are TRBV5-1 and TRBJ1-5; D gene uncertain. The germline V gene has CDR1 SGHRS and CDR2 YFSETQ. The V and J ends lost 4 bases and 0 bases respectively, with 11 bases between them. CDR3 length: 15 amino acids.

This clone has a handful of counts. This rearrangement joins TRBV18 to TRBJ1-5; 12 nucleotides line up with TRBD1. The J segment lost 5 bases and the V segment lost 6 bases, leaving 8 bases of the junction unmatched. This CDR3 region has 16 residues. Germline V lookup: CDR1 KGHSH, CDR2 LQKENI. This chain's CDR3 is CASSAAGQGAYQPQHF. The CDR3 DNA reads as TGTGCCAGCTCCGCCGCGGGACAGGGGGCATATCAGCCCCAGCATTTT.

The chain is built from TRBV9 and TRBJ2-3, with a possible D match to TRBD2 (5 bases). The CDR3 has 13 amino acids. In germline, CDR1 is SGDLS, CDR2 YYNGEE. The V end lost 3 bases, the J end lost 14 bases, and 19 bases lay between the germline ends. DNA for the CDR3: TGTGCCAGCAGCGCCCCGGGGTTAGTCCGCCTGTATTTT. The encoded protein is CASSAPGLVRLYF. The full variable domain, rest sourced from reference TRBV9 and TRBJ2-3, is DSGVTQTPKHLITATGQRVTLRCSPRSGDLSVYWYQQSLDQGLQFLIQYYNGEERAKGNILERFSAQQFPDLHSELNLSSLELGDSALYFCASSAPGLVRLYFGPGTRLTVL.

The gene calls are TRBV28 and TRBJ2-3, with 9 bases that match TRBD1. Germline V CDR1 and CDR2: MDHEN, SYDVKM. The CDR3 is made up of 16 amino acids. J was trimmed by 3 bases and V by 5 bases; bases with no gene match: 9. The chain's CDR3 is CASSLLTGGGTDTQYF. CDR3 DNA sequence: TGTGCCAGCAGTCTATTGACAGGGGGTGGGACAGATACGCAGTATTTT.

The J gene is TRBJ2-5, the V gene TRBV7-2; 7 bases align to TRBD2. V trimming: 6 bases; J trimming: 3 bases; junction bases outside the gene matches: 16. The CDR3 is made up of 17 amino acids. Looked up from germline, CDR1 is SGHTA and CDR2 is FQGNSA. CDR3 nucleotides: TGTGCCAGCAGATCCTGGGGGGGTAGTAGATTCAAAGAGACCCAGTACTTC. This gives the protein CASRSWGGSRFKETQYF.

The chain recombines TRBV27 with TRBJ2-1, with 14 bases fitting TRBD2. The germline gives CDR1 MNHEY, CDR2 SMNVEV (reference sequence). V was clipped by 4 bases and J by 6 bases; unmatched bases: 5. CDR3 length: 16 amino acids. CDR3 sequence (DNA): TGTGCCAGCAGTTCTAGACTAGCGGGAGGGCTCAATGAGCAGTTCTTC. As protein: CASSSRLAGGLNEQFF.

This chain joins TRBV4-1 and TRBJ2-3, with 9 positions matching TRBD2. CDR1 is MGHRA, CDR2 YSYEKL, per germline. This CDR3 has 16 amino acids. J gave up 5 bases and V 3 bases, and 9 bases lay outside the gene matches. Here the CDR3 reads CASSQFQREVGDTQYF. The CDR3 nucleotides read TGCGCCAGCAGCCAGTTCCAGCGGGAGGTTGGAGATACGCAGTATTTT.

The J gene is TRBJ2-1, the V gene TRBV6-5; 7 nucleotides agree with TRBD2. The CDR3 has 16 residues. V shed 2 bases and J 8 bases; nucleotides not matched to a gene: 12. Germline CDR1 and CDR2: MNHEY and SVGAGI. CDR3 amino acids: CASSYSGNLRFDEQFF. The CDR3 DNA is TGTGCCAGCAGTTACAGCGGGAATCTTAGATTTGATGAGCAGTTCTTC.